The T cell receptor (beta chain) under discussion was sequenced for a study of lymphopenia after photon versus proton radiotherapy. Study results and limitations: After lymphocyte nadir, photon-treated repertoires showed oligoclonal expansion, especially CD8+ Temra. Proton therapy kept repertoires fairly stable, unlike photons, which gained effector/memory cells. Larger post-nadir TCR diversity loss correlated inversely with survival in deceased patients. Better survival with proton therapy was suggested as possible, not demonstrated.

Remarks on this clone: Its antigen is not known.

Sequenced by immunoSEQ multiplex PCR; TCRdb stores in-frame clones only, minus some. This sample has 67,000 or so clones, with about 87% found just once. Between the trimmed V and J ends, which lost 5 bases and 4 bases, there was a span of 10 bases. There are 13 residues in the CDR3. Germline values: CDR1 LNHDA, CDR2 SQIVND (reference sequence). The chain links TRBV19 to TRBJ2-3; D is uncertain. Here the sequenced sample was peripheral blood, taken from a patient treated with proton-based radiotherapy. This clonotype originated in a man older than 75 with esophageal cancer. In nucleotides, the CDR3 is TGTGCCAGTAGTCCCCCCGGTGCAGATACGCAGTATTTT. It specifies CASSPPGADTQYF.